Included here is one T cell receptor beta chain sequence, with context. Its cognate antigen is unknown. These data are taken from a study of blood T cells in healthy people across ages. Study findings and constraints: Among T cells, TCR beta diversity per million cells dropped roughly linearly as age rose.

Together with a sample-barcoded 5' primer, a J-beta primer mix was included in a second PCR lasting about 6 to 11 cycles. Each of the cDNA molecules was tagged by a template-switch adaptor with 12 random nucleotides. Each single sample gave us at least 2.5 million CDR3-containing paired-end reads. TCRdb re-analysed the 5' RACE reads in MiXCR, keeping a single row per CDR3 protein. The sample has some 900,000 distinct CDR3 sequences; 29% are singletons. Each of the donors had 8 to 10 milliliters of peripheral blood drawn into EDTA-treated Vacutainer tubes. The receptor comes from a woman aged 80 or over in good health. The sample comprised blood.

The CDR3 region is CSFWTDSKGTEAFF. CDR3 DNA: TGCAGCTTCTGGACAGACTCGAAAGGGACTGAAGCTTTCTTT. The chain joins TRBV29-1 to TRBJ1-1; perhaps TRBD1 as D (6 bases). Trimming stripped 8 bases from V and 5 bases from J, with 21 bases between. The CDR3 has 14 amino acids. CDR1 is SQVTM and CDR2 is ANQGSEA in the germline V gene.